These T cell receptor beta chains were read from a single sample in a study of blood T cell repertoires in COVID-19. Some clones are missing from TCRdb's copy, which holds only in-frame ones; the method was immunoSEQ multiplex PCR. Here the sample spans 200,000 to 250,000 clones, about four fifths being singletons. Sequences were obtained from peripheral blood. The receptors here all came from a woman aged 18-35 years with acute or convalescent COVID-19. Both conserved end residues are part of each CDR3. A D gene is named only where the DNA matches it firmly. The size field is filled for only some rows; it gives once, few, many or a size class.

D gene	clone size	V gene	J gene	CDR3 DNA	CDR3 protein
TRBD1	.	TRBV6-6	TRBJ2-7	TGTGCCAGCAGTTATTGGGGGACAGGGGGCTCCTACGAGCAGTACTTC	CASSYWGTGGSYEQYF
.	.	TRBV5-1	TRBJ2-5	TGCGCCAGCAGCTTGCTCGGGAGAGCCCAAGAGACCCAGTACTTC	CASSLLGRAQETQYF
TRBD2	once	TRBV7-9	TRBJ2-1	TGTGCCAGCAGCCCCGGACTAGCGGGAGGCGGGTCCTACAATGAGCAGTTCTTC	CASSPGLAGGGSYNEQFF
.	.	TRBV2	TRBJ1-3	TGTGCCAGCAGTGCACAGGTATCTGGAAACACCATATATTTT	CASSAQVSGNTIYF
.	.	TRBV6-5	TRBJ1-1	TGTGCCAGCAGTTACCTACTCGGGACACCGAACACTGAAGCTTTCTTT	CASSYLLGTPNTEAFF
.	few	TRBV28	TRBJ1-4	TGTGCCAGCACCGCCCCCCGACAAGTTAATGAAAAACTGTTTTTT	CASTAPRQVNEKLFF
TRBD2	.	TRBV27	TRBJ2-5	TGTGCCACCCGGGTTGCGGGAGAGAGAGGGGAGACCCAGTACTTC	CATRVAGERGETQYF
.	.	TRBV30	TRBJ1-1	TGTGCCTGGAGGTCCTCCTTAAACACTGAAGCTTTCTTT	CAWRSSLNTEAFF
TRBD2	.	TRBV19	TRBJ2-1	TGTGCCAGTAGTAAGAGGACTAGCGGGAGCTCCTACAATGAGCAGTTCTTC	CASSKRTSGSSYNEQFF
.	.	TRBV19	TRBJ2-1	TGTGCCAGTAGCCCAAAACAGGTCTCCTACAATGAGCAGTTCTTC	CASSPKQVSYNEQFF
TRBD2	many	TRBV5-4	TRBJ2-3	TGTGCCAGCACCCTAGCGGGAGGGAGGTCAGATACGCAGTATTTT	CASTLAGGRSDTQYF
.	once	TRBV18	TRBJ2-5	TGTGCCAGCTCACCAATGGAGGCTACGCAAGAGACCCAGTACTTC	CASSPMEATQETQYF
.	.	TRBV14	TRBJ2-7	TGTGCCAGCAGCCAAGAGACCAGGTTAAACGAGCAGTACTTC	CASSQETRLNEQYF
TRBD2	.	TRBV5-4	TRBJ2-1	TGTGCCAGCAGCACGGGACTAGCGGGAGGTGGTTACAATGAGCAGTTCTTC	CASSTGLAGGGYNEQFF
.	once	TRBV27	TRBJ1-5	TGTGCCAGCAGCTCGTTAACAGGAGGCAATCAGCCCCAGCATTTT	CASSSLTGGNQPQHF
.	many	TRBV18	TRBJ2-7	TGTGCCAGCTCACCGGACAGCCACTACGAGCAGTACTTC	CASSPDSHYEQYF
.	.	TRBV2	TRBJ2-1	TGTGCCAGCAGTAAGCTCGATGAGCAGTTCTTC	CASSKLDEQFF
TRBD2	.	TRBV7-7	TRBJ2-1	TGTGCTAGCAGCTGGGAGGGCCTCGACAATGAGCAGTTCTTC	CASSWEGLDNEQFF
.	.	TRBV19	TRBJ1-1	TGTGCCAGTAGTCACAAGAACACTGAAGCTTTCTTT	CASSHKNTEAFF
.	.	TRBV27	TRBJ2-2	TGTGCCAGCAGTTTCGCAAGGGGGAACGGGGAGCTGTTTTTT	CASSFARGNGELFF
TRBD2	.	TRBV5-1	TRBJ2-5	TGCGCCAGCAGCTTCGGGACTAGCGGGAGTTGGGAGACCCAGTACTTC	CASSFGTSGSWETQYF
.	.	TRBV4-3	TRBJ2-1	TGCGCCAGCAGCCAAGAAATAACAGTCGATGAGCAGTTCTTC	CASSQEITVDEQFF
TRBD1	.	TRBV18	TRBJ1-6	TGTGCCAGCTACACGGGACAGGGAGATTCACCCCTCCACTTT	CASYTGQGDSPLHF
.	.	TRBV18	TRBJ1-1	TGTGCCAGCTCACCACAGGCACGGGCTGAAGCTTTCTTT	CASSPQARAEAFF
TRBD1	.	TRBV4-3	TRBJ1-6	TGCGCCAGCAGCCAGGGACAGGGGGCCCGGGGGTCACCCCTCCACTTT	CASSQGQGARGSPLHF
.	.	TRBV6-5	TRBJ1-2	TGTGCCAGCAGCCCGGGCAGGGGTGATGGCTACACCTTC	CASSPGRGDGYTF
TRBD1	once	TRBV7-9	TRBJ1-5	TGTGCCAGCAGCGCGGGACAGGGGAATCAGCCCCAGCATTTT	CASSAGQGNQPQHF
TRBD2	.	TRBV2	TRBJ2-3	TGTGCCAGCAGGAGGACTAGCGGGAGAACAGATACGCAGTATTTT	CASRRTSGRTDTQYF
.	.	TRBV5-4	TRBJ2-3	TGTGCCAGCAGCTTGGCCTGGGAGGCTAGCACAGATACGCAGTATTTT	CASSLAWEASTDTQYF
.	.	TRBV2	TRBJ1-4	TGTGCCAGCAGTGCTCAGGCCTATAATGAAAAACTGTTTTTT	CASSAQAYNEKLFF
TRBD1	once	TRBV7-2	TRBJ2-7	TGTGCCAGCAGCCCGTACAGGGGGCGGCACGAGCAGTACTTC	CASSPYRGRHEQYF
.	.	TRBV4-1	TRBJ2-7	TGCGCCAGCAGCCAAGAGACAGCTTCCTACGAGCAGTACTTC	CASSQETASYEQYF
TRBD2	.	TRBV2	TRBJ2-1	TGTGCCCGCTCAGGTTTTGAGGTTATTGCGGGAGTCGAGCAGTTCTTC	CARSGFEVIAGVEQFF
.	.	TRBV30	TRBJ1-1	TGTGCCTGGAGTTATGGGACACCGAACACTGAAGCTTTCTTT	CAWSYGTPNTEAFF
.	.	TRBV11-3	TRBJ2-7	TGTGCCAGCAGCTTTTCCGGTGCGGGTGGTACCTACGAGCAGTACTTC	CASSFSGAGGTYEQYF
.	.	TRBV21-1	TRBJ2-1	TGTGCCAGCAGCAAAGCGGCGAGGGACAACCCCTACAATGAGCAGTTCTTC	CASSKAARDNPYNEQFF
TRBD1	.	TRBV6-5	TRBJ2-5	TGTGCCAGCAGTTACTCCGGGACAGGGAGGGCGGAGACCCAGTACTTC	CASSYSGTGRAETQYF
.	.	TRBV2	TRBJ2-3	TGTGCCAGCAGTGACGTGTCCGATACGCAGTATTTT	CASSDVSDTQYF
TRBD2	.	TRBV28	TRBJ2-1	TGTGCCAGCAGTTTAGTCCCTAGCGGGTACAATGAGCAGTTCTTC	CASSLVPSGYNEQFF
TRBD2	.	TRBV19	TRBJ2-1	TGTGCCCAAAGGGGGGAGTTTCTAGCGGGAGGCTACAATGAGCAGTTCTTC	CAQRGEFLAGGYNEQFF
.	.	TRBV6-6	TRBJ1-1	TGTGCCAGCAGTTACCCCAAGGGGAGGAGGAACACTGAAGCTTTCTTT	CASSYPKGRRNTEAFF